This T cell receptor (beta chain) was identified during a study of blood T cell repertoires in COVID-19. Profiling relied on immunoSEQ multiplex PCR, and the TCRdb table lists in-frame clones only, not all of them. This table holds around 310,000 clones, around 91% found once. CDR3 size: 15 residues. Germline V CDR1 and CDR2: SNHLY, FYNNEI. Germline trimming cut 7 bases from V and 6 bases from J; bases unmatched to any gene: 15. Participants were placed into cohorts based on the clinical history they reported. J is TRBJ2-7 and V is TRBV2, with 7 positions matching TRBD2. The origin of this receptor is a woman between 35 and 50 years old who had recovered from COVID-19. The sequencing input was PBMCs or T cells enriched from blood (not recorded which). The CDR3, as DNA: TGTGCCAGCACCGAGAGGGCGGGAGTGCAAGCCGAGCAGTACTTC. Translating it yields CASTERAGVQAEQYF. Looking up the rest from reference TRBV2 and TRBJ2-7 gives the full variable domain: EPEVTQTPSHQVTQMGQEVILRCVPISNHLYFYWYRQILGQKVEFLVSFYNNEISEKSEIFDDQFSVERPDGSNFTLKIRSTKLEDSAMYFCASTERAGVQAEQYFGPGTRLTVT.